One sample yielded the 2 T cell receptor beta chains listed below, sequenced in a study of blood T cell repertoires in COVID-19. Sequencing was performed with immunoSEQ multiplex PCR; in TCRdb, only in-frame clones are kept and a portion is missing. The sample shows roughly 130,000 clones, roughly 80% of them seen only once. Source material: peripheral blood. The receptors were gathered from a man over 45 with acute or convalescent COVID-19.

This sequence joins TRBV19 and TRBJ1-1; the match to TRBD1 covers 8 bases. Germline values: CDR1 LNHDA, CDR2 SQIVND (reference sequence). V lost 6 bases to trimming and J lost 12 bases; unmatched junction nucleotides: 12. The CDR3 runs to 13 residues. CDR3 sequence reads: CASRNQGAGGTFF. The CDR3 DNA follows: TGTGCCAGTAGAAATCAGGGGGCAGGGGGAACTTTCTTT.

The V gene is TRBV24-1, the J gene TRBJ2-4, with 12 bases that match TRBD2. This CDR3 is built from 16 residues. J lost 4 bases, V lost 4 bases, and 4 bases had no gene match. The germline V gene has CDR1 KGHDR and CDR2 SFDVKD. The CDR3 coding sequence is TGTGCCACCAGTGAACCTAGCGGGGGGGGAAAAAACATTCAGTACTTC. As protein: CATSEPSGGGKNIQYF.